A selection of T cell receptor beta chains follows, all from one sample in a study of T cell responses to AZD1222 COVID-19 vaccine. Repertoires were generated with immunoSEQ multiplex PCR, while TCRdb's copy carries only in-frame clones and drops some. Of over 100,000 clones listed, approximately 86% are singletons. The sample here was peripheral blood, taken on day 0 of AZD1222 vaccination. Receptors originate from an adult in good health. The CDR3 runs from the conserved cysteine through the conserved F or W. Each record gives: J gene, clone size, D gene, V gene, CDR3 protein, CDR3 DNA. The D gene is left open where the match is weak. Clone size, where shown, is once, few, many, or a class for clones that have expanded.

J gene: TRBJ2-7
clone size: -
D gene: -
V gene: TRBV29-1
CDR3 protein: CSVGTAYEQYF
CDR3 DNA: TGCAGCGTTGGGACAGCCTACGAGCAGTACTTC

J gene: TRBJ2-1
clone size: once
D gene: -
V gene: TRBV19
CDR3 protein: CASSIVGKAIYNEQFF
CDR3 DNA: TGTGCCAGTAGTATAGTGGGAAAAGCAATTTACAATGAGCAGTTCTTC

J gene: TRBJ2-1
clone size: -
D gene: -
V gene: TRBV18
CDR3 protein: CASSPTGGNEQFF
CDR3 DNA: TGTGCCAGCTCACCCACCGGCGGTAATGAGCAGTTCTTC

J gene: TRBJ1-2
clone size: -
D gene: -
V gene: TRBV28
CDR3 protein: CASSPPAGRTSPIGYTF
CDR3 DNA: TGTGCCAGCAGTCCCCCGGCGGGTAGGACCTCTCCCATCGGCTACACCTTC

J gene: TRBJ2-2
clone size: -
D gene: TRBD1
V gene: TRBV29-1
CDR3 protein: CSVDPGGANTGELFF
CDR3 DNA: TGCAGCGTTGATCCAGGGGGCGCGAACACCGGGGAGCTGTTTTTT

J gene: TRBJ2-2
clone size: -
D gene: TRBD1
V gene: TRBV5-1
CDR3 protein: CASSLSGQGAPGELFF
CDR3 DNA: TGCGCCAGCAGCTTGTCCGGACAGGGGGCCCCCGGGGAGCTGTTTTTT

J gene: TRBJ2-7
clone size: -
D gene: -
V gene: TRBV2
CDR3 protein: CASSDVSSYEQYF
CDR3 DNA: TGTGCCAGCAGTGACGTCAGTTCCTACGAGCAGTACTTC

J gene: TRBJ2-6
clone size: -
D gene: -
V gene: TRBV12-3/TRBV12-4
CDR3 protein: CASSLAGANVLTF
CDR3 DNA: TGTGCCAGCAGTTTGGCCGGGGCCAACGTCCTGACTTTC

J gene: TRBJ2-5
clone size: -
D gene: -
V gene: TRBV19
CDR3 protein: CASSIVDGPPYF
CDR3 DNA: TGTGCCAGTAGTATAGTAGACGGCCCTCCCTACTTC

J gene: TRBJ2-3
clone size: -
D gene: -
V gene: TRBV24-1
CDR3 protein: CATSDPAPSGGTDTQYF
CDR3 DNA: TGTGCCACCAGTGATCCTGCTCCCTCAGGGGGCACAGATACGCAGTATTTT

J gene: TRBJ2-7
clone size: -
D gene: -
V gene: TRBV12-2
CDR3 protein: CASRSGLAGAYEQYF
CDR3 DNA: TGTGCAAGTCGCTCGGGACTAGCGGGAGCCTACGAGCAGTACTTC

J gene: TRBJ2-7
clone size: -
D gene: -
V gene: TRBV3-1/TRBV3-2
CDR3 protein: CASSQGRSRRYF
CDR3 DNA: TGTGCCAGCAGCCAAGGTCGGTCCCGGCGGTACTTC

J gene: TRBJ2-7
clone size: -
D gene: TRBD1
V gene: TRBV5-1
CDR3 protein: CASSMDRRSYEQYF
CDR3 DNA: TGCGCCAGCAGTATGGACAGGCGTTCCTACGAGCAGTACTTC

J gene: TRBJ2-3
clone size: -
D gene: -
V gene: TRBV13
CDR3 protein: CASSLGKTDTQYF
CDR3 DNA: TGTGCCAGCAGCTTAGGAAAGACAGATACGCAGTATTTT

J gene: TRBJ2-1
clone size: -
D gene: TRBD2
V gene: TRBV9
CDR3 protein: CASSEGGDFRAQFF
CDR3 DNA: TGTGCCAGCAGCGAGGGAGGGGACTTCCGGGCACAGTTCTTC

J gene: TRBJ2-3
clone size: -
D gene: -
V gene: TRBV19
CDR3 protein: CASSTAGTDTQYF
CDR3 DNA: TGTGCCAGTAGTACAGCAGGGACAGATACGCAGTATTTT

J gene: TRBJ2-7
clone size: -
D gene: -
V gene: TRBV19
CDR3 protein: CASSISSSYEQYF
CDR3 DNA: TGTGCCAGTAGTATATCAAGCTCCTACGAGCAGTACTTC

J gene: TRBJ2-5
clone size: once
D gene: -
V gene: TRBV6-5
CDR3 protein: CASRASLGLGMSQYF
CDR3 DNA: TGTGCCAGCAGGGCGAGTCTCGGGTTGGGAATGTCCCAGTACTTC

J gene: TRBJ2-7
clone size: once
D gene: -
V gene: TRBV23-1
CDR3 protein: CARVYEQYF
CDR3 DNA: TGCGCCAGGGTCTACGAGCAGTACTTC

J gene: TRBJ1-4
clone size: few
D gene: -
V gene: TRBV25-1
CDR3 protein: CASTSAEKLFF
CDR3 DNA: TGTGCCAGCACCAGCGCCGAAAAACTGTTTTTT

J gene: TRBJ1-1
clone size: few
D gene: -
V gene: TRBV7-9
CDR3 protein: CASSLGRQNTEAFF
CDR3 DNA: TGTGCCAGCAGCTTAGGGAGGCAGAACACTGAAGCTTTCTTT

J gene: TRBJ1-1
clone size: -
D gene: -
V gene: TRBV28
CDR3 protein: CASTFGQRLPNTEAFF
CDR3 DNA: TGTGCCAGCACCTTTGGACAGAGGCTTCCGAACACTGAAGCTTTCTTT

J gene: TRBJ2-7
clone size: -
D gene: -
V gene: TRBV19
CDR3 protein: CASSTPGGGAIYEQYF
CDR3 DNA: TGTGCCAGTAGTACCCCCGGAGGGGGGGCGATTTACGAGCAGTACTTC

J gene: TRBJ2-5
clone size: -
D gene: -
V gene: TRBV30
CDR3 protein: CACESGGETQYF
CDR3 DNA: TGTGCCTGTGAGTCTGGGGGGGAGACCCAGTACTTC

J gene: TRBJ2-7
clone size: -
D gene: -
V gene: TRBV29-1
CDR3 protein: CSVLTGPYEQYF
CDR3 DNA: TGCAGCGTTTTGACAGGCCCCTACGAGCAGTACTTC

J gene: TRBJ1-5
clone size: -
D gene: TRBD1
V gene: TRBV7-9
CDR3 protein: CASSASGTGLDQPQHF
CDR3 DNA: TGTGCCAGCAGCGCCAGCGGGACAGGGTTGGATCAGCCCCAGCATTTT

J gene: TRBJ2-3
clone size: -
D gene: TRBD2
V gene: TRBV6-2/TRBV6-3
CDR3 protein: CASSYRGGRVTDTQYF
CDR3 DNA: TGTGCCAGCAGTTACAGGGGCGGGAGGGTCACAGATACGCAGTATTTT

J gene: TRBJ1-6
clone size: few
D gene: TRBD1
V gene: TRBV6-5
CDR3 protein: CATGTGGYNSPLHF
CDR3 DNA: TGTGCCACCGGGACAGGTGGCTATAATTCACCCCTCCACTTT

J gene: TRBJ2-3
clone size: -
D gene: -
V gene: TRBV20-1
CDR3 protein: CSARGDYTQYF
CDR3 DNA: TGCAGTGCTAGGGGTGATTATACGCAGTATTTT

J gene: TRBJ1-5
clone size: once
D gene: TRBD1
V gene: TRBV6-6
CDR3 protein: CASSVSPGQGFQPQHF
CDR3 DNA: TGTGCCAGCAGTGTTTCGCCGGGACAGGGGTTTCAGCCCCAGCATTTT

J gene: TRBJ2-2
clone size: -
D gene: TRBD2
V gene: TRBV6-2/TRBV6-3
CDR3 protein: CASSHQKGTSGSWVPGELFF
CDR3 DNA: TGTGCCAGCAGCCACCAAAAAGGGACTAGCGGGTCTTGGGTTCCCGGGGAGCTGTTTTTT

J gene: TRBJ2-1
clone size: -
D gene: TRBD2
V gene: TRBV5-4
CDR3 protein: CASSRGLAGATYNEQFF
CDR3 DNA: TGTGCCAGCAGCAGGGGACTAGCGGGGGCAACCTACAATGAGCAGTTCTTC

J gene: TRBJ1-2
clone size: -
D gene: -
V gene: TRBV6-5
CDR3 protein: CASSYSASRKGYTF
CDR3 DNA: TGTGCCAGCAGTTACTCAGCTTCTAGGAAGGGCTACACCTTC

J gene: TRBJ1-6
clone size: once
D gene: -
V gene: TRBV27
CDR3 protein: CASSLSRGGAYNSPLHF
CDR3 DNA: TGTGCCAGCAGTTTATCGAGAGGGGGAGCCTATAATTCACCCCTCCACTTT

J gene: TRBJ2-1
clone size: -
D gene: -
V gene: TRBV7-9
CDR3 protein: CASSLEESHEQFF
CDR3 DNA: TGTGCCAGCAGCTTAGAGGAGTCGCATGAGCAGTTCTTC

J gene: TRBJ2-7
clone size: -
D gene: -
V gene: TRBV10-3
CDR3 protein: CAIRGAYEQYF
CDR3 DNA: TGTGCCATCCGGGGGGCTTACGAGCAGTACTTC

J gene: TRBJ2-7
clone size: -
D gene: -
V gene: TRBV5-1
CDR3 protein: CASSPATGRTYEQYF
CDR3 DNA: TGCGCCAGCAGCCCCGCGACAGGACGGACCTACGAGCAGTACTTC

J gene: TRBJ2-7
clone size: -
D gene: TRBD1
V gene: TRBV5-6
CDR3 protein: CASSLVGQGGHEQYF
CDR3 DNA: TGTGCCAGCAGCTTGGTGGGACAGGGCGGCCACGAGCAGTACTTC

J gene: TRBJ2-1
clone size: -
D gene: TRBD2
V gene: TRBV28
CDR3 protein: CASSLRRGLAEGFNEQFF
CDR3 DNA: TGTGCCAGCAGTTTACGGAGGGGACTAGCGGAGGGGTTCAATGAGCAGTTCTTC

J gene: TRBJ2-3
clone size: once
D gene: TRBD2
V gene: TRBV3-1/TRBV3-2
CDR3 protein: CASSRSGRLGDTQYF
CDR3 DNA: TGTGCCAGCAGCCGGAGCGGGAGACTGGGAGATACGCAGTATTTT

J gene: TRBJ1-2
clone size: -
D gene: -
V gene: TRBV29-1
CDR3 protein: CSVETGTDYGYTF
CDR3 DNA: TGCAGCGTTGAAACCGGGACGGACTATGGCTACACCTTC

J gene: TRBJ2-3
clone size: -
D gene: TRBD2
V gene: TRBV9
CDR3 protein: CASSVGTSGTDTQYF
CDR3 DNA: TGTGCCAGCAGCGTAGGGACTAGCGGCACAGATACGCAGTATTTT

J gene: TRBJ1-1
clone size: -
D gene: TRBD1
V gene: TRBV4-2
CDR3 protein: CASSQVGQGNTEAFF
CDR3 DNA: TGTGCCAGCAGCCAAGTGGGACAGGGTAATACTGAAGCTTTCTTT

J gene: TRBJ2-3
clone size: -
D gene: -
V gene: TRBV6-6
CDR3 protein: CASSYSKGDSTDTQYF
CDR3 DNA: TGTGCCAGCAGTTACTCGAAGGGGGATAGCACAGATACGCAGTATTTT

J gene: TRBJ2-5
clone size: -
D gene: -
V gene: TRBV5-5
CDR3 protein: CASSSVGETQYF
CDR3 DNA: TGTGCCAGCAGCTCCGTAGGGGAGACCCAGTACTTC

J gene: TRBJ1-4
clone size: few
D gene: -
V gene: TRBV7-8
CDR3 protein: CASSLGTPATNEKLFF
CDR3 DNA: TGTGCCAGCAGCTTAGGGACGCCCGCAACTAATGAAAAACTGTTTTTT

J gene: TRBJ2-4
clone size: -
D gene: -
V gene: TRBV19
CDR3 protein: CASSTGEIAKNIQYF
CDR3 DNA: TGTGCCAGTAGTACCGGGGAGATAGCCAAAAACATTCAGTACTTC

J gene: TRBJ1-1
clone size: -
D gene: TRBD1
V gene: TRBV5-6
CDR3 protein: CASSLVGGEAFF
CDR3 DNA: TGTGCCAGCAGCTTGGTAGGGGGCGAGGCTTTCTTT

J gene: TRBJ2-7
clone size: -
D gene: -
V gene: TRBV2
CDR3 protein: CASRQDYEQYF
CDR3 DNA: TGTGCCAGCAGACAGGACTACGAGCAGTACTTC

J gene: TRBJ2-1
clone size: -
D gene: TRBD2
V gene: TRBV7-9
CDR3 protein: CAITGGLAVYNEQFF
CDR3 DNA: TGTGCCATAACGGGGGGGCTAGCGGTCTACAATGAGCAGTTCTTC